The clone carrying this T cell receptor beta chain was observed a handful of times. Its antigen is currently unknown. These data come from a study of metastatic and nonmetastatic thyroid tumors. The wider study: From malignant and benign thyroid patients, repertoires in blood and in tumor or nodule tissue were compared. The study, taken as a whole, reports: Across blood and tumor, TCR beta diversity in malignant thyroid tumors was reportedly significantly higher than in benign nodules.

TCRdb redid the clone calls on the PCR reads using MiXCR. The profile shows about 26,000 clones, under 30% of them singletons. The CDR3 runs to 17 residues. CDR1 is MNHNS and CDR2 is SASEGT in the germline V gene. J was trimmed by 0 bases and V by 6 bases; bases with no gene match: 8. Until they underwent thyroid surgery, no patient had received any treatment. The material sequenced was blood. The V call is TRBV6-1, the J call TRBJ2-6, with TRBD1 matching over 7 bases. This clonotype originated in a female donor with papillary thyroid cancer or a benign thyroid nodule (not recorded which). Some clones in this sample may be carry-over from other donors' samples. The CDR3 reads CASRGLQGPSGANVLTF. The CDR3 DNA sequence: TGTGCCAGCAGAGGGCTACAGGGGCCCTCTGGGGCCAACGTCCTGACTTTC.